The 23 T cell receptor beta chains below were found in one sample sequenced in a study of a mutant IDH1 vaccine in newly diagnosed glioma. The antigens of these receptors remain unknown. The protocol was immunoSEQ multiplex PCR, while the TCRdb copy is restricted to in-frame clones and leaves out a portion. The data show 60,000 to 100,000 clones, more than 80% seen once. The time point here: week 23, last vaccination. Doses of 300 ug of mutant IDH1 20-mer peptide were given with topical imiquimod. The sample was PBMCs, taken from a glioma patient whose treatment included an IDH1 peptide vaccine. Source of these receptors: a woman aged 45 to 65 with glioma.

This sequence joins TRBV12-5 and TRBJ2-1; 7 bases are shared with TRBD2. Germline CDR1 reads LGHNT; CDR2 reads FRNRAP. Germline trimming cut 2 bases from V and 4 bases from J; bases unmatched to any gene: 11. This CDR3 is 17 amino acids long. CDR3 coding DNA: TGTGCTAGTGGTTTGAAGTATGGTCTAGCGGATTACAATGAGCAGTTCTTC. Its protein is CASGLKYGLADYNEQFF.

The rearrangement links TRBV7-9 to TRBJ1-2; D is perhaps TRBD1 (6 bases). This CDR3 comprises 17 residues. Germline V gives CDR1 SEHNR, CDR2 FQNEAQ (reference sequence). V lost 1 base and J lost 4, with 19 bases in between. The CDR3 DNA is TGTGCCAGCAGCTTAGGGCTGGAGCAGGGGAAATCCTATGGCTACACCTTC. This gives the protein CASSLGLEQGKSYGYTF.

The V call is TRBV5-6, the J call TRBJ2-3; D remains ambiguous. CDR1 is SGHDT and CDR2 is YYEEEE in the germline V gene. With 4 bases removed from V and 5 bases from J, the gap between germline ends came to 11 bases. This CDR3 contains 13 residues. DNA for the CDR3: TGTGCCAGCAGCCAAATGATTTTAGATACGCAGTATTTT. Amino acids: CASSQMILDTQYF.

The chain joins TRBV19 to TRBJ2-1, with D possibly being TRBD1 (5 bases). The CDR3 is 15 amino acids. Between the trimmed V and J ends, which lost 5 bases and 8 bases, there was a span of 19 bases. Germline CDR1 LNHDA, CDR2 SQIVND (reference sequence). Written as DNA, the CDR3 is TGTGCCAGTAGTCCCATTGGGCCAGGGTTGGATGAGCAGTTCTTC. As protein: CASSPIGPGLDEQFF.

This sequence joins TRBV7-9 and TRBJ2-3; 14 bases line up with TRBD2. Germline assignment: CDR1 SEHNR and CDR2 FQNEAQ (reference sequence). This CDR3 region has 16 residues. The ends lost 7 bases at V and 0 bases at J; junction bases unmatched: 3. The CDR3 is CASTRTSGGSTDTQYF. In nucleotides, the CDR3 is TGTGCCAGCACCCGGACTAGCGGGGGGAGCACAGATACGCAGTATTTT.

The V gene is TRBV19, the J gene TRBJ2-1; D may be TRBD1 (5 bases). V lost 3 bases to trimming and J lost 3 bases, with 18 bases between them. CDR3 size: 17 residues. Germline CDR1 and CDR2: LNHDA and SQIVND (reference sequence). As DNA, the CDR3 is TGTGCCAGTAGTATGCCAAGGTCGACAGTAAGCTACAATGAGCAGTTCTTC. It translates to CASSMPRSTVSYNEQFF.

Here the CDR3 reads CASRAPGGFNEKLFF. The CDR3 DNA reads as TGTGCCAGCAGGGCTCCGGGGGGCTTTAATGAAAAACTGTTTTTT. The chain carries TRBV28 and TRBJ1-4; weak D call: TRBD1 (6 bases). CDR1 is MDHEN and CDR2 is SYDVKM in the germline V gene. CDR3 length: 15 residues. V was cut by 6 bases and J by 4 bases, with 15 bases left in between.

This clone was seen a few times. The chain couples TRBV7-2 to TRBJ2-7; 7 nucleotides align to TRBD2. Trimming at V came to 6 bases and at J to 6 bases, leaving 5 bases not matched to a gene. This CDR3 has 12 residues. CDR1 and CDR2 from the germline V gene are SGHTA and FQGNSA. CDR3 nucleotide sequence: TGTGCCAGCAGGGGTCGGGGGGTCGAGCAGTACTTC. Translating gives CASRGRGVEQYF.

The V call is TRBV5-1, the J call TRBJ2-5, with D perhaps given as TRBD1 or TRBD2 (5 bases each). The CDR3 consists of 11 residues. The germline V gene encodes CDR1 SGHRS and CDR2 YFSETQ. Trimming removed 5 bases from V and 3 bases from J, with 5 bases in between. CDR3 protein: CASRGEETQYF. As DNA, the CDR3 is TGCGCCAGCAGGGGGGAAGAGACCCAGTACTTC.

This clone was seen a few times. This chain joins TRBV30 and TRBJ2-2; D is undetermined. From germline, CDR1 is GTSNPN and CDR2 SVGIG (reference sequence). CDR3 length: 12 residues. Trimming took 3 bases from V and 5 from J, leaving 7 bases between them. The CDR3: CAWRYSTGELFF. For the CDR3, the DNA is TGTGCCTGGAGATATTCAACCGGGGAGCTGTTTTTT.

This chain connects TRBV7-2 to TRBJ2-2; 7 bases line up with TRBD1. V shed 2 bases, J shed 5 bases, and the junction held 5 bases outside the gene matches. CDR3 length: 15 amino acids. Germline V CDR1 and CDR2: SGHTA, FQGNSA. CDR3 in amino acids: CASSLSSRGTGELFF. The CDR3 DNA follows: TGTGCCAGCAGCTTAAGTAGCAGGGGGACCGGGGAGCTGTTTTTT.

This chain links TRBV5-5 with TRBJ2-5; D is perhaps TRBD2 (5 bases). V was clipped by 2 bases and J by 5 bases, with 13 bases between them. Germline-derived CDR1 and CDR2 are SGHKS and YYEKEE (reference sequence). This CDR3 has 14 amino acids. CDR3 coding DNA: TGTGCCAGCAGCTTTCGTTTGCCGGGGGAGACCCAGTACTTC. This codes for CASSFRLPGETQYF.

The CDR3 DNA sequence: TGTGCCAGCTCTACTAGGGGCTTTGATGAGCAGTTCTTC. Protein: CASSTRGFDEQFF. V gene TRBV18 combines with J gene TRBJ2-1; the D call may be TRBD1 or TRBD2 (5 bases each). Germline V gene data show CDR1 as KGHSH and CDR2 as LQKENI. There are 13 residues in the CDR3. V shed 6 bases and J shed 8 bases, with 14 bases lying between them.

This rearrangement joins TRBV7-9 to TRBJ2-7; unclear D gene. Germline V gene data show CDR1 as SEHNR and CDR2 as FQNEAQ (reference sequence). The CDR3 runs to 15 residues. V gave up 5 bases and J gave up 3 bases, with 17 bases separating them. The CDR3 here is CASSPTFGLGYEQYF. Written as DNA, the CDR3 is TGTGCCAGCAGCCCGACGTTTGGCTTGGGCTACGAGCAGTACTTC.

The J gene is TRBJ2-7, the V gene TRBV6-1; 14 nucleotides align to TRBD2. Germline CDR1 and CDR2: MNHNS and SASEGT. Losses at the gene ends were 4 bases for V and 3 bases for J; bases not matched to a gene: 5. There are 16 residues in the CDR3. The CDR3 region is CASSGGTSGRLYEQYF. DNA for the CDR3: TGTGCCAGCAGTGGAGGGACTAGCGGGAGACTCTACGAGCAGTACTTC.

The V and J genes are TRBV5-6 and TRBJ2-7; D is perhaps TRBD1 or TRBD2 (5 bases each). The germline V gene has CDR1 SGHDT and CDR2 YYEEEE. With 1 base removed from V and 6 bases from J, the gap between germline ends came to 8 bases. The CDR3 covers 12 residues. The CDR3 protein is CASSLSGREQYF. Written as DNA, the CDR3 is TGTGCCAGCAGCTTGTCGGGACGCGAGCAGTACTTC.

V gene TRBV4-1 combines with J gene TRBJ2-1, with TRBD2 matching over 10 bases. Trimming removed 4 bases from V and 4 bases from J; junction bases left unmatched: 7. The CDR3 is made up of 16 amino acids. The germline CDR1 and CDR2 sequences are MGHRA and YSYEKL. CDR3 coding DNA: TGCGCCAGCAGCCGCCTGGGACTAGCGTTATACAATGAGCAGTTCTTC. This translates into CASSRLGLALYNEQFF.

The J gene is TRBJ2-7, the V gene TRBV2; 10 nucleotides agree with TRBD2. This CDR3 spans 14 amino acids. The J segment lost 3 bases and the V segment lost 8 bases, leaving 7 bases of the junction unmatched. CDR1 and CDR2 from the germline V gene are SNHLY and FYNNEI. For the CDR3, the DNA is TGTGCCAGCCAGCGGGGGACTAGCGTCTACGAGCAGTACTTC. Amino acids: CASQRGTSVYEQYF.

CDR3 bases: TGTGCCATTGTTGGCGGGGATAGGAGTGAGCAGTTCTTC. Its translation: CAIVGGDRSEQFF. The chain links TRBV10-3 to TRBJ2-1; maybe TRBD2 (6 bases). Germline V CDR1 and CDR2: ENHRY, SYGVKD. Deletions cut 9 bases from V and 9 bases from J, with 18 bases between. CDR3 length: 13 amino acids.

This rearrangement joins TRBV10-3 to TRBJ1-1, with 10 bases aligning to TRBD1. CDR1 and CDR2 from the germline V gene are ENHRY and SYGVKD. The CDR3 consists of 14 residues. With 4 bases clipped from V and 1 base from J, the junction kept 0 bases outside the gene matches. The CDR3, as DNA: TGTGCCATCAGTGGGGACAGGGGGAACACTGAAGCTTTCTTT. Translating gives CAISGDRGNTEAFF.

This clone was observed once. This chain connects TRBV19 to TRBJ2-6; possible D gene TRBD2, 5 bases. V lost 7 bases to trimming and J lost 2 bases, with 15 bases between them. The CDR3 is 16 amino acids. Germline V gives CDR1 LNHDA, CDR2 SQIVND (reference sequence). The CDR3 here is CASIEGSGTGANVLTF. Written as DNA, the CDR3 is TGTGCCAGTATAGAGGGATCGGGGACTGGGGCCAACGTCCTGACTTTC.

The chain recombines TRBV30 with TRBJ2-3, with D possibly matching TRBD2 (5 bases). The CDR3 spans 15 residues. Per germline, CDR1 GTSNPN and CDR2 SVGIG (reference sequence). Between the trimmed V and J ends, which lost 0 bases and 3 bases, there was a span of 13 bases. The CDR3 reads CAWSVPRDRTDTQYF. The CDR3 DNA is TGTGCCTGGAGTGTACCCCGGGATAGAACAGATACGCAGTATTTT.

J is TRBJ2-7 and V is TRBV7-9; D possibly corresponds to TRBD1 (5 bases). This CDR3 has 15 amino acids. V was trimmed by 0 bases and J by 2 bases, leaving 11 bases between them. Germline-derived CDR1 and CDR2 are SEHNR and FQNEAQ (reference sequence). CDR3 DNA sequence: TGTGCCAGCAGCTTAGCGACAGTAGGGGCCTACGAGCAGTACTTC. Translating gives CASSLATVGAYEQYF.